These T cell receptor beta chains were read from a single sample in a study of blood T cell repertoires in COVID-19. The assay was immunoSEQ multiplex PCR, and TCRdb's table has in-frame clones only and misses some. Here the sample spans about 90,000 clones, around 80% being singletons. The specimen was peripheral blood. These receptors were taken from a woman of 80 years or more with active or convalescent COVID-19. Both conserved end residues are part of each CDR3. The D gene is left open where the match is weak. Size is stated for part of the rows, as once, few or many counts, or as a class when the clone is expanded.

clone size: .
V gene: TRBV6-2/TRBV6-3
D gene: .
J gene: TRBJ1-2
CDR3 DNA: TGTGCCAGCAGTCCGCGGACAGATACTAACTATGGCTACACCTTC
CDR3 protein: CASSPRTDTNYGYTF

clone size: .
V gene: TRBV28
D gene: TRBD1
J gene: TRBJ2-1
CDR3 DNA: TGTGCCAGCAGTACGGGACAGGCATCCTACAATGAGCAGTTCTTC
CDR3 protein: CASSTGQASYNEQFF

clone size: .
V gene: TRBV3-1/TRBV3-2
D gene: .
J gene: TRBJ1-2
CDR3 DNA: TGTGCCAGCAGCCCAGGGTTAGCTAACTATGGCTACACCTTC
CDR3 protein: CASSPGLANYGYTF

clone size: .
V gene: TRBV6-5
D gene: TRBD1
J gene: TRBJ1-2
CDR3 DNA: TGTGCCAGCAGGACCGACAGGGGGCATGGCTACACCTTC
CDR3 protein: CASRTDRGHGYTF

clone size: .
V gene: TRBV7-2
D gene: TRBD1
J gene: TRBJ1-1
CDR3 DNA: TGTGCCAGCAGCTTAGCGGGGACAGGGGGGTACACTGAAGCTTTCTTT
CDR3 protein: CASSLAGTGGYTEAFF

clone size: .
V gene: TRBV5-1
D gene: .
J gene: TRBJ2-2
CDR3 DNA: TGCGCCAGCAGCCCCCGAGGAAGTTCCACCGGGGAGCTGTTTTTT
CDR3 protein: CASSPRGSSTGELFF

clone size: once
V gene: TRBV3-1/TRBV3-2
D gene: .
J gene: TRBJ2-2
CDR3 DNA: TGTGCCAGCAGCCGCAAACGAACAAACACCGGGGAGCTGTTTTTT
CDR3 protein: CASSRKRTNTGELFF

clone size: .
V gene: TRBV19
D gene: .
J gene: TRBJ1-2
CDR3 DNA: TGTGCCAGTAGTATTAGCGTGGGAAACTATGGCTACACCTTC
CDR3 protein: CASSISVGNYGYTF

clone size: .
V gene: TRBV4-3
D gene: .
J gene: TRBJ1-3
CDR3 DNA: TGCGCCAGCAGCCAAGGCAGGGGAGCTGAAGGAAACACCATATATTTT
CDR3 protein: CASSQGRGAEGNTIYF

clone size: .
V gene: TRBV18
D gene: TRBD1
J gene: TRBJ1-5
CDR3 DNA: TGTGCCAGCTCAACAGGGGATCAGCCCCAGCATTTT
CDR3 protein: CASSTGDQPQHF

clone size: .
V gene: TRBV6-5
D gene: TRBD2
J gene: TRBJ2-2
CDR3 DNA: TGTGCCAGCACCCTTAGCGGGGGGGCCGTAGGGGAGCTGTTTTTT
CDR3 protein: CASTLSGGAVGELFF

clone size: once
V gene: TRBV19
D gene: TRBD1
J gene: TRBJ2-1
CDR3 DNA: TGTGCCAGTAGTACGGGACAGTCCATATACAATGAGCAGTTCTTC
CDR3 protein: CASSTGQSIYNEQFF

clone size: .
V gene: TRBV28
D gene: .
J gene: TRBJ1-1
CDR3 DNA: TGTGCCAGCAGTCTAGGGGCCGGGCTAGAAGCTTTCTTT
CDR3 protein: CASSLGAGLEAFF

clone size: .
V gene: TRBV5-1
D gene: .
J gene: TRBJ2-1
CDR3 DNA: TGCGCCAGCAGCTTGGGACACCGAATCGCCTACAATGAGCAGTTCTTC
CDR3 protein: CASSLGHRIAYNEQFF

clone size: .
V gene: TRBV6-1
D gene: TRBD2
J gene: TRBJ2-3
CDR3 DNA: TGTGCCAGCAGTGAAGCGGGAGGGTGGCAAGATACGCAGTATTTT
CDR3 protein: CASSEAGGWQDTQYF

clone size: .
V gene: TRBV6-5
D gene: .
J gene: TRBJ1-1
CDR3 DNA: TGTGCCAGCAGCTACGAGGGTTTCGACACTGAAGCTTTCTTT
CDR3 protein: CASSYEGFDTEAFF

clone size: .
V gene: TRBV7-2
D gene: .
J gene: TRBJ2-2
CDR3 DNA: TGTGCCAGCAGTCTAGGGCGCAGGGGCGACACCGGGGAGCTGTTTTTT
CDR3 protein: CASSLGRRGDTGELFF

clone size: .
V gene: TRBV19
D gene: .
J gene: TRBJ1-5
CDR3 DNA: TGTGCCAGTAGTATAGCCAGGGCAAATCAGCCCCAGCATTTT
CDR3 protein: CASSIARANQPQHF

clone size: .
V gene: TRBV7-6
D gene: .
J gene: TRBJ2-5
CDR3 DNA: TGTGCCAGCAGTTCCGAACAGGGCCACCCAGAGACCCAGTACTTC
CDR3 protein: CASSSEQGHPETQYF

clone size: once
V gene: TRBV18
D gene: TRBD1
J gene: TRBJ1-1
CDR3 DNA: TGTGCCAGCTCACCTATGACAGGGAGGATCGCTGAAGCTTTCTTT
CDR3 protein: CASSPMTGRIAEAFF

clone size: .
V gene: TRBV29-1
D gene: .
J gene: TRBJ2-7
CDR3 DNA: TGCAGCGTTGGGCCAGGGGACTACGAGCAGTACTTC
CDR3 protein: CSVGPGDYEQYF

clone size: .
V gene: TRBV3-1/TRBV3-2
D gene: .
J gene: TRBJ1-6
CDR3 DNA: TGTGCCAGCAGCCCGGGGACCTATAATTCACCCCTCCACTTT
CDR3 protein: CASSPGTYNSPLHF

clone size: .
V gene: TRBV24-1
D gene: TRBD1
J gene: TRBJ2-3
CDR3 DNA: TGTGCCACCAGTGATGAAGCCGGGACAGGGGTAGATACGCAGTATTTT
CDR3 protein: CATSDEAGTGVDTQYF

clone size: .
V gene: TRBV29-1
D gene: .
J gene: TRBJ1-4
CDR3 DNA: TGCAGCGTTGAAGAGGGGCGGGGCTGGGCGCTTTTT
CDR3 protein: CSVEEGRGWALF

clone size: once
V gene: TRBV5-1
D gene: TRBD2
J gene: TRBJ2-7
CDR3 DNA: TGCGCCAGCAGCTTCCCGGGGGGATCCTACGAGCAGTACTTC
CDR3 protein: CASSFPGGSYEQYF

clone size: .
V gene: TRBV18
D gene: TRBD1
J gene: TRBJ1-3
CDR3 DNA: TGTGCCAGCTCACTAGGGACAGTCGGAAACACCATATATTTT
CDR3 protein: CASSLGTVGNTIYF

clone size: .
V gene: TRBV18
D gene: .
J gene: TRBJ1-4
CDR3 DNA: TGTGCCAGCTCACCTACAACTAATGAAAAACTGTTTTTT
CDR3 protein: CASSPTTNEKLFF

clone size: .
V gene: TRBV27
D gene: .
J gene: TRBJ1-1
CDR3 DNA: TGTGCCAGCAGTCCAGGGGTTTGGACTGAAGCTTTCTTT
CDR3 protein: CASSPGVWTEAFF

clone size: .
V gene: TRBV4-1
D gene: TRBD1
J gene: TRBJ1-4
CDR3 DNA: TGCGCCAGCAGCCAAGTACAGACAGGGGAGGTTGAAAAACTGTTTTTT
CDR3 protein: CASSQVQTGEVEKLFF

clone size: .
V gene: TRBV5-1
D gene: TRBD2
J gene: TRBJ2-3
CDR3 DNA: TGCGCCAGCAGCCACTCCTCGTCCGCGGGGGACCTACTTAGCACAGATACGCAGTATTTT
CDR3 protein: CASSHSSSAGDLLSTDTQYF

clone size: once
V gene: TRBV11-3
D gene: TRBD1
J gene: TRBJ2-2
CDR3 DNA: TGTGCCAGCAGCTTAGGACAGGGCCGCACCGGGGAGCTGTTTTTT
CDR3 protein: CASSLGQGRTGELFF

clone size: .
V gene: TRBV5-4
D gene: .
J gene: TRBJ1-1
CDR3 DNA: TGTGCCAGCAGCCCGCCGATGAGGAACCCTGAAGCTTTCTTT
CDR3 protein: CASSPPMRNPEAFF

clone size: .
V gene: TRBV6-2/TRBV6-3
D gene: .
J gene: TRBJ1-2
CDR3 DNA: TGTGCCAGCAGTTATGATGTTTTAACAGGGTCTAACTATGGCTACACCTTC
CDR3 protein: CASSYDVLTGSNYGYTF

clone size: .
V gene: TRBV5-1
D gene: TRBD1
J gene: TRBJ1-2
CDR3 DNA: TGCGCCAGCAGCGTAACAGGGGAAGGTCCTGGCTACACCTTC
CDR3 protein: CASSVTGEGPGYTF

clone size: .
V gene: TRBV9
D gene: .
J gene: TRBJ2-2
CDR3 DNA: TGTGCCAGCAGCGTAGTATCTAACACCGGGGAGCTGTTTTTT
CDR3 protein: CASSVVSNTGELFF

clone size: .
V gene: TRBV11-2
D gene: TRBD1
J gene: TRBJ1-6
CDR3 DNA: TGTGCCAGCGGCTATGACAGGGTTAGTTCACCCCTCCACTTT
CDR3 protein: CASGYDRVSSPLHF

clone size: .
V gene: TRBV19
D gene: TRBD1
J gene: TRBJ1-3
CDR3 DNA: TGTGCCAGTAGTCCGACAGGGCCCTTTGACTCTGGAAACACCATATATTTT
CDR3 protein: CASSPTGPFDSGNTIYF

clone size: .
V gene: TRBV5-5
D gene: .
J gene: TRBJ2-4
CDR3 DNA: TGTGCCAGCAGCCTAGGGACATTACTAGCCAAAAACATTCAGTACTTC
CDR3 protein: CASSLGTLLAKNIQYF

clone size: .
V gene: TRBV5-4
D gene: TRBD2
J gene: TRBJ2-1
CDR3 DNA: TGTGCCAGCAGCTCTGGGACTAGCCCCAATGAGCAGTTCTTC
CDR3 protein: CASSSGTSPNEQFF

clone size: .
V gene: TRBV10-2
D gene: TRBD2
J gene: TRBJ2-3
CDR3 DNA: TGCGCCAGCAGACTAGCGGGAGGGAACACAGATACGCAGTATTTT
CDR3 protein: CASRLAGGNTDTQYF

clone size: once
V gene: TRBV5-1
D gene: .
J gene: TRBJ1-2
CDR3 DNA: TGCGCCAGCAGCCCCGAGACAGGCACCGCTCTGGGCTACACCTTC
CDR3 protein: CASSPETGTALGYTF

clone size: .
V gene: TRBV12-3/TRBV12-4
D gene: .
J gene: TRBJ1-1
CDR3 DNA: TGTGCCAGCAGTGCCTCCGGGGGGACTGAAGCTTTCTTT
CDR3 protein: CASSASGGTEAFF

clone size: .
V gene: TRBV30
D gene: .
J gene: TRBJ2-1
CDR3 DNA: TGTGCCTGGAGCGCAGACAGTTACAATGAGCAGTTCTTC
CDR3 protein: CAWSADSYNEQFF

clone size: .
V gene: TRBV15
D gene: TRBD1
J gene: TRBJ1-4
CDR3 DNA: TGTGCCACCAGAAGACAGGGCGCTAATGAAAAACTGTTTTTT
CDR3 protein: CATRRQGANEKLFF

clone size: few
V gene: TRBV5-1
D gene: .
J gene: TRBJ1-1
CDR3 DNA: TGCGCCAGCAGCTCGACACTCCAGGGCTCTGAAGCTTTCTTT
CDR3 protein: CASSSTLQGSEAFF

clone size: .
V gene: TRBV29-1
D gene: TRBD1
J gene: TRBJ1-2
CDR3 DNA: TGCAGCGTTGAAAAAATTGGGACAGTCTATGGCTACACCTTC
CDR3 protein: CSVEKIGTVYGYTF

clone size: .
V gene: TRBV12-5
D gene: TRBD1
J gene: TRBJ1-4
CDR3 DNA: TGTGCTAGTGGTTTGTCGCCTTGGACAGGAGCTGCAACTAATGAAAAACTGTTTTTT
CDR3 protein: CASGLSPWTGAATNEKLFF

clone size: .
V gene: TRBV18
D gene: .
J gene: TRBJ1-5
CDR3 DNA: TGTGCCAGCTCCCCGGGACATAATAGCAATCAGCCCCAGCATTTT
CDR3 protein: CASSPGHNSNQPQHF

clone size: .
V gene: TRBV7-2
D gene: .
J gene: TRBJ2-2
CDR3 DNA: TGTGCCAGCAGCCCCACCTCAGGGAACACCGGGGAGCTGTTTTTT
CDR3 protein: CASSPTSGNTGELFF

clone size: few
V gene: TRBV9
D gene: TRBD1
J gene: TRBJ2-7
CDR3 DNA: TGTGCCAGCAGCGCATCCCGGGACAGGGCCCACGAGCAGTACTTC
CDR3 protein: CASSASRDRAHEQYF